These 28 T cell receptor beta chains came from one sample sequenced in a study of control samples from healthy donors and cancer patients. Profiling relied on immunoSEQ multiplex PCR, and the TCRdb table lists in-frame clones only, not all of them. The data hold 95,000 to 150,000 clones, with roughly 90% observed a single time. The sequenced sample was blood. Source of these receptors: a man aged 50-60 years in good health.

The chain has TRBV7-9 and TRBJ1-6; tentative D call: TRBD1 (5 bases). V was pared by 3 bases and J by 7 bases, with 10 bases between. The CDR3 has 14 residues. In germline, CDR1 is SEHNR, CDR2 FQNEAQ (reference sequence). The CDR3: CASSLGQRNSPLHF. CDR3 nucleotides: TGTGCCAGCAGCTTGGGGCAGAGAAATTCACCCCTCCACTTT.

This clone was detected once. The V and J genes are TRBV16 and TRBJ1-5, with D hard to call. CDR3 size: 15 residues. Trimming left V 2 bases short and J 4 bases short, with 12 bases between. In germline, CDR1 is KGHSY, CDR2 FQNENV. CDR3 residues: CASSQGRSGNQPQHF. CDR3 sequence (DNA): TGTGCCAGCAGCCAAGGCAGGTCGGGGAATCAGCCCCAGCATTTT.

This sequence joins TRBV2 and TRBJ1-1, with a possible D match to TRBD1 (5 bases). The CDR3 is made up of 14 amino acids. Germline V CDR1 and CDR2: SNHLY, FYNNEI. Between the trimmed V and J ends, which lost 5 bases and 1 base, there was a span of 11 bases. CDR3 in DNA: TGTGCCAGCAGTCACAGGATAGGGAACACTGAAGCTTTCTTT. As protein: CASSHRIGNTEAFF. Variable domain in full (rest from reference TRBV2 and TRBJ1-1): EPEVTQTPSHQVTQMGQEVILRCVPISNHLYFYWYRQILGQKVEFLVSFYNNEISEKSEIFDDQFSVERPDGSNFTLKIRSTKLEDSAMYFCASSHRIGNTEAFFGQGTRLTVV.

This chain joins TRBV11-2 and TRBJ1-3; D not resolved. This CDR3 has 11 amino acids. Trimming cost V 3 bases and J 11 bases, with 8 bases left between them. Germline V gene sequence: CDR1 SGHAT, CDR2 FQNNGV. CDR3 protein: CASSFGLSIYF. In nucleotides, the CDR3 is TGTGCCAGCAGCTTCGGCCTCTCCATATATTTT.

The rearrangement links TRBV5-6 to TRBJ2-3, with 10 bases identical to TRBD2. V dropped 2 bases and J dropped 1; count of bases not matched to a gene: 4. The CDR3 is made up of 16 amino acids. Germline loops: CDR1 SGHDT, CDR2 YYEEEE. CDR3 sequence reads: CASSFLAGARTDTQYF. Written as DNA, the CDR3 is TGTGCCAGCAGCTTCCTAGCGGGGGCCCGCACAGATACGCAGTATTTT.

The chain couples TRBV5-1 to TRBJ2-2; no firm D call. The CDR3 loop spans 14 amino acids. The germline V gene encodes CDR1 SGHRS and CDR2 YFSETQ. Trimming left V 1 base short and J 0 bases short, with 4 bases between. For the CDR3, the DNA is TGCGCCAGCAGCTTGACACCGAACACCGGGGAGCTGTTTTTT. Translating gives CASSLTPNTGELFF.

The chain recombines TRBV20-1 with TRBJ1-4; TRBD1 matches 8 bases. V trimming: 3 bases; J trimming: 8 bases; junction bases outside the gene matches: 8. Germline CDR1 DFQATT, CDR2 SNEGSKA (reference sequence). The CDR3 runs to 14 residues. CDR3 protein: CSASIGQGGEKLFF. The DNA of the CDR3 is TGCAGTGCTAGTATCGGACAGGGTGGAGAAAAACTGTTTTTT.

The J gene is TRBJ2-1, the V gene TRBV11-3, with 8 positions matching TRBD1. CDR3 length: 15 residues. The V segment lost 5 bases and the J segment 5 bases; nucleotides outside the gene matches: 8. Germline values: CDR1 SGHNT, CDR2 YENEEA. CDR3 loop: CASSQNGQGHNEQFF. In DNA, the CDR3 is TGTGCCAGCAGCCAAAACGGACAGGGACACAATGAGCAGTTCTTC.

This chain links TRBV2 with TRBJ1-1, with TRBD1 as a possible D gene (5 bases). V lost 0 bases, J lost 4 bases, and 12 bases lay in between. CDR1 SNHLY and CDR2 FYNNEI come from the germline V gene. The CDR3 length is 15 residues. CDR3 region: CASSEAGESGTEAFF. The DNA for the CDR3 is TGTGCCAGCAGTGAAGCGGGGGAATCGGGCACTGAAGCTTTCTTT.

The rearrangement joins TRBV3-1 (or the pseudogene TRBV3-2) to TRBJ2-3; TRBD2 matches at 8 bases. The CDR3 is made up of 13 amino acids. CDR1 and CDR2 from the germline V gene are LGHDT and YNNKEL (reference sequence). Unmatched junction bases numbered 3, after V lost 4 bases and J lost 6 bases. As DNA, the CDR3 is TGTGCCAGCAGCCCCAGACTAGCGGATACGCAGTATTTT. Its translation is CASSPRLADTQYF.

V is TRBV4-2 and J is TRBJ1-5, with D possibly matching TRBD1 (6 bases). The length of the CDR3 is 16 residues. Trimming took 3 bases from V and 0 from J, leaving 12 bases between them. The germline CDR1 and CDR2 sequences are LGHNA and YNFKEQ. The CDR3 is CASSQFGQNSNQPQHF. As DNA, the CDR3 is TGTGCCAGCAGCCAGTTCGGACAGAATAGCAATCAGCCCCAGCATTTT.

The V gene is TRBV5-4, the J gene TRBJ2-7; 10 bases agree with TRBD1. The CDR3 runs 15 residues. The trim removed 3 bases at V and 2 bases at J, leaving 5 bases unmatched. Germline CDR1 and CDR2: SGHNT and YYREEE (reference sequence). The chain's CDR3 is CASSSAGQGAYEQYF. For the CDR3, the DNA is TGTGCCAGCAGCTCGGCCGGACAGGGGGCCTACGAGCAGTACTTC.

V usage is TRBV6-6 and J usage is TRBJ1-2; D gene ambiguous. Trimming took off 4 bases at V and 5 bases at J, with 2 bases between the two ends. The CDR3 contains 10 residues. From germline, CDR1 is MNHNY and CDR2 SVGAGI (reference sequence). CDR3 sequence reads: CASSSYGYTF. CDR3 bases: TGTGCCAGCAGTTCTTATGGCTACACCTTC.

To note about this clone: A read error may account for a junction end that differs from germline. The chain couples TRBV5-1 to TRBJ1-2; 7 bases are shared with TRBD1. The CDR3 runs 15 residues. The germline V gene encodes CDR1 SGHRS and CDR2 YFSETQ. The CDR3: CASSLGGQNNYGYTF. The CDR3 DNA reads TGCGCCAGCAGTTTGGGGGGACAGAATAACTATGGCTACACCTTC.

The chain links TRBV11-3 to TRBJ1-2; D is possibly TRBD1 (6 bases). V was trimmed by 5 bases and J by 14 bases, leaving 21 bases between them. The germline gives CDR1 SGHNT, CDR2 YENEEA. CDR3 size: 13 residues. Written as DNA, the CDR3 is TGTGCCAGCAGCCCCACAGGGATCCCAGTTAAAACCTTC. This gives the protein CASSPTGIPVKTF. The full variable domain, completed using reference TRBV11-3 and TRBJ1-2, is EAGVVQSPRYKIIEKKQPVAFWCNPISGHNTLYWYLQNLGQGPELLIRYENEEAVDDSQLPKDRFSAERLKGVDSTLKIQPAELGDSAVYLCASSPTGIPVKTFGSGTRLTVV.

The chain carries TRBV2 and TRBJ1-4; unclear D gene. This CDR3 has 15 amino acids. Germline CDR1 SNHLY, CDR2 FYNNEI. V shed 3 bases and J shed 0 bases, with 8 bases lying between them. CDR3 DNA: TGTGCCAGCAGTGAGGGCGGGTCAACTAATGAAAAACTGTTTTTT. This gives the protein CASSEGGSTNEKLFF.

As DNA, the CDR3 is TGTGCCAGCAGCTTAGACAGGGGAAAAAATCAGCCCCAGCATTTT. Its translation is CASSLDRGKNQPQHF. V and J are TRBV7-2 and TRBJ1-5; TRBD1 aligns across 7 bases. The CDR3 runs to 15 residues. The germline V gene has CDR1 SGHTA and CDR2 FQGNSA. V shed 1 base and J 4 bases; nucleotides not matched to a gene: 4.

The chain carries TRBV7-9 and TRBJ2-1; a possible D gene is TRBD2 (6 bases). Germline CDR1 and CDR2: SEHNR and FQNEAQ (reference sequence). The CDR3 is 16 amino acids. The V and J ends lost 3 bases and 6 bases respectively, with 18 bases between them. The CDR3 sequence is CASSFGSFGRGNEQFF. In DNA, the CDR3 is TGTGCCAGCAGCTTTGGTAGTTTCGGGCGGGGCAATGAGCAGTTCTTC.

The genes are TRBV27 and TRBJ1-6; D is unclear. There are 17 residues in the CDR3. Germline loops: CDR1 MNHEY, CDR2 SMNVEV (reference sequence). Trimming removed 5 bases from V and 3 bases from J, with 17 bases in between. The CDR3 DNA reads as TGTGCCAGCAGTCTGAAACGACGGACGGACTATAATTCACCCCTCCACTTT. Residues: CASSLKRRTDYNSPLHF.

With respect to this clone: Other nucleotide sequences in the sample specify the same CDR3. The gene calls are TRBV27 and TRBJ2-6; tentatively, D is TRBD2 (7 bases). The CDR3 is made up of 17 amino acids. V lost 5 bases to trimming and J lost 0 bases, with 14 bases between them. Germline-derived CDR1 and CDR2 are MNHEY and SMNVEV (reference sequence). In DNA, the CDR3 is TGTGCCAGCAGTATGAGCGGGACAACCTCTGGGGCCAACGTCCTGACTTTC. Its protein is CASSMSGTTSGANVLTF.

The chain recombines TRBV6-6 with TRBJ1-5; 7 bases match TRBD1. V dropped 9 bases and J dropped 0; count of bases not matched to a gene: 11. The CDR3 is made up of 16 amino acids. Germline-derived CDR1 and CDR2 are MNHNY and SVGAGI (reference sequence). CDR3 loop: CASRPTTGISNQPQHF. Written as DNA, the CDR3 is TGTGCCAGTCGACCCACGACAGGGATTAGCAATCAGCCCCAGCATTTT.

CDR3 region: CASSLEVDREAFF. The CDR3 nucleotides are TGTGCCAGCAGCTTAGAGGTTGACAGAGAAGCTTTCTTT. The chain uses TRBV7-9 and TRBJ1-1; maybe TRBD1 (5 bases). V shed 1 base and J shed 8 bases, with 11 bases lying between them. The CDR3 contains 13 residues. CDR1 and CDR2 from the germline V gene are SEHNR and FQNEAQ (reference sequence).

CDR3 amino acids: CASSRDATYEQYF. The DNA of the CDR3 is TGCGCCAGCAGCAGGGACGCCACCTACGAGCAGTACTTC. The chain has TRBV5-1 and TRBJ2-7; the D gene could be TRBD1 or TRBD2 (5 bases each). The CDR3 totals 13 residues. Germline V gene lookup returns CDR1 SGHRS and CDR2 YFSETQ. V gave up 4 bases and J gave up 2 bases, with 10 bases separating them.

This clone is a singleton in its sample. V is TRBV18 and J is TRBJ1-4; no firm D call. With 2 bases removed from V and 5 bases from J, the gap between germline ends came to 12 bases. CDR1 is KGHSH, CDR2 LQKENI, per germline. This CDR3 comprises 15 residues. CDR3 nucleotide sequence: TGTGCCAGCTCACCAGTCGGTCAACTGAATGAAAAACTGTTTTTT. It specifies CASSPVGQLNEKLFF. Together with reference TRBV18 and TRBJ1-4, the CDR3 gives the full variable domain: NAGVMQNPRHLVRRRGQEARLRCSPMKGHSHVYWYRQLPEEGLKFMVYLQKENIIDESGMPKERFSAEFPKEGPSILRIQQVVRGDSAAYFCASSPVGQLNEKLFFGSGTQLSVL.

By share of the sample, this clone is medium-sized. The chain is built from TRBV5-1 and TRBJ2-1; D may be TRBD2 (5 bases). Per germline, CDR1 SGHRS and CDR2 YFSETQ. This CDR3 spans 15 amino acids. V was pared by 9 bases and J by 2 bases, with 18 bases between. CDR3 region: CATTAGSYAYNEQFF. The DNA for the CDR3 is TGCGCCACCACGGCGGGCAGTTATGCCTACAATGAGCAGTTCTTC. Full variable domain (remainder filled in from reference TRBV5-1 and TRBJ2-1): KAGVTQTPRYLIKTRGQQVTLSCSPISGHRSVSWYQQTPGQGLQFLFEYFSETQRNKGNFPGRFSGRQFSNSRSEMNVSTLELGDSALYLCATTAGSYAYNEQFFGPGTRLTVL.

The V gene is TRBV30, the J gene TRBJ2-2; the match to TRBD1 covers 8 bases. The trim removed 7 bases at V and 6 bases at J, leaving 13 bases unmatched. The germline CDR1 and CDR2 sequences are GTSNPN and SVGIG (reference sequence). This CDR3 spans 15 amino acids. The CDR3 here is CALELGTGRAGELFF. DNA of the CDR3: TGTGCCTTGGAGCTGGGGACAGGCAGGGCCGGGGAGCTGTTTTTT.

The chain recombines TRBV3-1 (or the pseudogene TRBV3-2) with TRBJ1-2, with 10 positions matching TRBD1. V shed 5 bases and J 8 bases; nucleotides not matched to a gene: 11. The germline V gene has CDR1 LGHDT and CDR2 YNNKEL (reference sequence). This CDR3 comprises 15 residues. CDR3 DNA sequence: TGTGCCAGCAGCACCTCCGGGACAGGGGTATGGGGCTACACCTTC. Protein: CASSTSGTGVWGYTF.

CDR3 protein: CASSVDSFANTGELFF. For the CDR3, the DNA is TGTGCCAGCAGCGTCGACTCGTTCGCGAACACCGGGGAGCTGTTTTTT. The J gene is TRBJ2-2, the V gene TRBV9; D remains ambiguous. Between the trimmed V and J ends, which lost 2 bases and 0 bases, there was a span of 11 bases. CDR1 is SGDLS, CDR2 YYNGEE, per germline. The CDR3 sequence is 16 residues long. The whole variable domain, filled in from reference TRBV9 and TRBJ2-2, reads DSGVTQTPKHLITATGQRVTLRCSPRSGDLSVYWYQQSLDQGLQFLIQYYNGEERAKGNILERFSAQQFPDLHSELNLSSLELGDSALYFCASSVDSFANTGELFFGEGSRLTVL.